The 3 T cell receptor beta chains reported below all come from one sample, sequenced in a study of T-cell memory formation after mild COVID-19. TCRdb fed the 5' RACE reads into MiXCR, producing one record per CDR3 protein. Here the sample spans some 270,000 distinct CDR3 sequences, less than 20% being singletons. The sample was PBMCs or a T cell subset sorted from them (not recorded which). The receptors here all came from an adult woman who had mild COVID-19 (a few samples of this study predate the infection). Cell type and time point are not known.

This clonotype was seen only a few times. V and J are TRBV27 and TRBJ2-5; tentatively, D is TRBD1 (5 bases). In germline, CDR1 is MNHEY, CDR2 SMNVEV (reference sequence). CDR3 length: 14 amino acids. V was shortened by 1 base and J by 2 bases, with 8 bases between the two germline ends. Here the CDR3 DNA reads TGTGCCAGCAGTTTATTTCAGGGTCAAGAGACCCAGTACTTC. It codes for CASSLFQGQETQYF.

The chain is built from TRBV29-1 and TRBJ2-7; TRBD1 matches 9 bases. The ends lost 5 bases at V and 5 bases at J; junction bases unmatched: 7. There are 13 residues in the CDR3. The germline gives CDR1 SQVTM, CDR2 ANQGSEA. The CDR3 region is CSVNRDREHEQYF. CDR3 sequence (DNA): TGCAGCGTTAACCGGGACAGGGAGCACGAGCAGTACTTC.

This clonotype was observed a handful of times. The V call is TRBV12-3 or TRBV12-4, the J call TRBJ1-1; 10 positions agree with TRBD1. Trimming took 6 bases from V and 6 from J; bases not matched to a gene: 16. The length of the CDR3 is 17 residues. CDR3 sequence: CASSRDRGQVRGAEAFF. As DNA, the CDR3 is TGTGCCAGCAGCCGGGACAGGGGTCAAGTAAGGGGCGCTGAAGCTTTCTTT.